The 29 T cell receptor beta chains below were found in one sample sequenced in a study of blood T cell repertoires in COVID-19. Profiling relied on immunoSEQ multiplex PCR, and the TCRdb table lists in-frame clones only, not all of them. The table records some 110,000 clones, about nine tenths of them present only once. Sequencing input: peripheral blood. These receptors were obtained from a human donor with active COVID-19. The donor label of this sample is uncertain.

V gene TRBV11-2 combines with J gene TRBJ2-7, with 8 bases fitting TRBD1. Trimming took 5 bases from V and 2 from J; bases not matched to a gene: 5. CDR1 and CDR2 from the germline V gene are SGHAT and FQNNGV. The CDR3 covers 14 residues. The CDR3, as DNA: TGTGCCAGCAGCCGTCAGGGGGCAACCTACGAGCAGTACTTC. The encoded protein is CASSRQGATYEQYF. Full variable domain (outside the CDR3, taken from reference TRBV11-2 and TRBJ2-7): EAGVAQSPRYKIIEKRQSVAFWCNPISGHATLYWYQQILGQGPKLLIQFQNNGVVDDSQLPKDRFSAERLKGVDSTLKIQPAKLEDSAVYLCASSRQGATYEQYFGPGTRLTVT.

This clone was counted only a few times. The rearrangement joins TRBV7-2 to TRBJ2-1, with D possibly being TRBD1 (6 bases). The V end was cut by 4 bases, the J end by 10 bases, with 11 bases between. The CDR3 totals 12 residues. In germline, CDR1 is SGHTA, CDR2 FQGNSA. Written as DNA, the CDR3 is TGTGCCAGCAGCTCAAACAGGGACGAGCAGTTCTTC. Translated: CASSSNRDEQFF.

This chain uses TRBV9 with TRBJ2-5, with D perhaps matching TRBD1 (5 bases). CDR1 SGDLS and CDR2 YYNGEE come from the germline V gene. Trimming left V 2 bases short and J 2 bases short, with 13 bases between. The CDR3 runs 15 residues. The CDR3 loop reads CASSVSGIGQETQYF. The CDR3 nucleotides are TGTGCCAGCAGCGTTTCAGGGATCGGGCAAGAGACCCAGTACTTC.

The J gene is TRBJ1-4, the V gene TRBV20-1; D is unclear. The germline V and J ends were trimmed by 5 bases and 7 bases, with 8 bases remaining between them. The CDR3 covers 11 residues. Germline V lookup: CDR1 DFQATT, CDR2 SNEGSKA (reference sequence). Here the CDR3 DNA reads TGCAGTGCTGCTCGGAGTGAAAAACTGTTTTTT. Translating it yields CSAARSEKLFF.

This rearrangement joins TRBV2 to TRBJ2-5; D is perhaps TRBD2 (7 bases). The CDR3 runs to 15 residues. Trimming pared 0 bases from V and 2 bases from J, leaving 10 bases between. CDR1 SNHLY and CDR2 FYNNEI come from the germline V gene. CDR3 residues: CASSEARGPQETQYF. The DNA for the CDR3 is TGTGCCAGCAGTGAAGCGCGGGGGCCACAAGAGACCCAGTACTTC. The variable domain in full, completed from reference TRBV2 and TRBJ2-5, reads EPEVTQTPSHQVTQMGQEVILRCVPISNHLYFYWYRQILGQKVEFLVSFYNNEISEKSEIFDDQFSVERPDGSNFTLKIRSTKLEDSAMYFCASSEARGPQETQYFGPGTRLLVL.

This sequence joins TRBV18 and TRBJ2-5, with 7 bases matching TRBD1. Trimming removed 2 bases from V and 4 bases from J; junction bases left unmatched: 4. The CDR3 length is 14 residues. CDR1 and CDR2 from the germline V gene are KGHSH and LQKENI. The CDR3 DNA reads TGTGCCAGCTCACCAGACAGGGTTCGAGAGACCCAGTACTTC. Amino acids: CASSPDRVRETQYF.

V is TRBV3-1 (or the pseudogene TRBV3-2) and J is TRBJ1-6; a weak D match, TRBD1 (5 bases). V gave up 4 bases and J gave up 10 bases, with 11 bases separating them. From germline, CDR1 is LGHDT and CDR2 YNNKEL (reference sequence). The CDR3 has 13 amino acids. The CDR3 region has the DNA TGTGCCAGCAGCCCCAGCGGGGACTCACCCCTCCACTTT. Translated: CASSPSGDSPLHF.

V and J are TRBV28 and TRBJ1-5, with D possibly matching TRBD1 (5 bases). CDR1 and CDR2 (germline): MDHEN, SYDVKM. CDR3 length equals 14 residues. V was cut by 5 bases and J by 7 bases, with 15 bases left in between. CDR3 sequence (DNA): TGTGCCAGCAGTCCCCTAGGGGCCGGGCAGCCCCAGCATTTT. Translated: CASSPLGAGQPQHF.

The gene calls are TRBV4-1 and TRBJ2-2; TRBD1 is a possible D gene (5 bases). V lost 4 bases and J 0 bases, leaving 12 bases between the germline ends. Germline-derived CDR1 and CDR2 are MGHRA and YSYEKL. CDR3 length equals 16 residues. The CDR3 nucleotides are TGCGCCAGCAGCCTTCGGACAAGGACGAACACCGGGGAGCTGTTTTTT. The encoded protein is CASSLRTRTNTGELFF.

V usage is TRBV19 and J usage is TRBJ2-1, with D possibly TRBD1 on 7 matching bases. The germline V gene encodes CDR1 LNHDA and CDR2 SQIVND (reference sequence). This CDR3 region has 16 residues. V lost 1 base and J 4 bases, leaving 14 bases between the germline ends. The CDR3 nucleotides are TGTGCCAGTAGTATAGCGGCGGGGACAGCTTACAATGAGCAGTTCTTC. Amino acids: CASSIAAGTAYNEQFF.

The count of this clone is one. V and J are TRBV28 and TRBJ1-4; a possible D gene is TRBD1 (6 bases). Germline CDR1 and CDR2: MDHEN and SYDVKM. Trimming cost V 3 bases and J 7 bases, with 12 bases left between them. This CDR3 is built from 14 residues. This CDR3 is CASSFGGAREKLFF. For the CDR3, the DNA is TGTGCCAGCAGTTTTGGGGGGGCTCGTGAAAAACTGTTTTTT.

V is TRBV10-3 and J is TRBJ2-3, with 9 bases fitting TRBD2. Germline assignment: CDR1 ENHRY and CDR2 SYGVKD. Trimming cost V 0 bases and J 10 bases; bases outside gene matches: 14. The CDR3 is 17 amino acids. The CDR3 nucleotides read TGTGCCATCAGTGAGTCGATACTTCAGCGGGGGGTCTCGTCGCAGTATTTT. Amino acid sequence: CAISESILQRGVSSQYF.

V is TRBV6-2 or TRBV6-3 and J is TRBJ2-6; tentative D call: TRBD2 (5 bases). CDR1 and CDR2 (germline): MNHEY, SVGEGT. V was cut by 4 bases and J by 12 bases, with 16 bases left in between. The CDR3 contains 14 residues. The CDR3, as DNA: TGTGCCAGCAGTTTCCGGGCACTAGAAGGCGTCCTGACTTTC. It codes for CASSFRALEGVLTF.

This clone has only one observation. V gene TRBV9 combines with J gene TRBJ1-1, with a tentative D call TRBD1 (6 bases). The germline CDR1 and CDR2 sequences are SGDLS and YYNGEE. V lost 3 bases and J 1 base, leaving 13 bases between the germline ends. The CDR3 contains 15 residues. The CDR3 DNA sequence: TGTGCCAGCAGCGCCGGGGGGCTAGGGAACACTGAAGCTTTCTTT. Its protein product is CASSAGGLGNTEAFF.

The V and J genes are TRBV5-6 and TRBJ2-3; 13 nucleotides line up with TRBD2. CDR3 length equals 16 residues. The ends lost 5 bases at V and 6 bases at J; junction bases unmatched: 9. Germline CDR1 is SGHDT and CDR2 is YYEEEE. CDR3 loop: CASRARTSGGGDTQYF. The CDR3 DNA follows: TGTGCCAGCAGGGCCCGGACTAGCGGGGGTGGGGATACGCAGTATTTT.

CDR3 nucleotides: TGTGCCAGTAGTATAGGGGCCTCAAGAACCTACGAGCAGTACTTC. This encodes CASSIGASRTYEQYF. J is TRBJ2-7 and V is TRBV19; no definite D call. The CDR3 sequence is 15 residues long. CDR1 and CDR2 from the germline V gene are LNHDA and SQIVND (reference sequence). Trimming removed 1 base from V and 2 bases from J, with 12 bases in between. The complete variable domain, with remaining parts taken from reference TRBV19 and TRBJ2-7, reads DGGITQSPKYLFRKEGQNVTLSCEQNLNHDAMYWYRQDPGQGLRLIYYSQIVNDFQKGDIAEGYSVSREKKESFPLTVTSAQKNPTAFYLCASSIGASRTYEQYFGPGTRLTVT.

This chain uses TRBV3-1 (or the pseudogene TRBV3-2) with TRBJ2-1; 12 bases agree with TRBD2. CDR1 and CDR2 (germline): LGHDT, YNNKEL (reference sequence). This CDR3 region has 18 residues. V lost 1 base, J lost 4 bases, and 8 bases stayed unmatched. CDR3 DNA sequence: TGTGCCAGCAGCCAAGTCGGGCTAGCGGGGGGGATATACAATGAGCAGTTCTTC. Protein sequence: CASSQVGLAGGIYNEQFF.

In its sample, this clone was seen once. The chain uses TRBV5-1 and TRBJ2-3; 11 positions match TRBD2. CDR3 size: 15 residues. V gave up 2 bases and J gave up 5 bases; unmatched junction bases: 4. Per germline, CDR1 SGHRS and CDR2 YFSETQ. The CDR3 region is CASSFTSGGVDTQYF. CDR3 nucleotide sequence: TGCGCCAGCAGCTTTACTAGCGGGGGCGTAGATACGCAGTATTTT.

The V call is TRBV5-4, the J call TRBJ1-3; D gene unclear. Germline values: CDR1 SGHNT, CDR2 YYREEE (reference sequence). The CDR3 is 14 residues long. V lost 0 bases, J lost 4 bases, and 8 bases lay in between. CDR3 amino acids: CASSLVGGGNTIYF. The CDR3 DNA follows: TGTGCCAGCAGCTTGGTGGGAGGGGGAAACACCATATATTTT.

The chain is built from TRBV3-1 (or the pseudogene TRBV3-2) and TRBJ2-5; D not resolved. Germline V gene sequence: CDR1 LGHDT, CDR2 YNNKEL (reference sequence). This CDR3 spans 12 amino acids. V was pared by 6 bases and J by 2 bases, with 7 bases between. CDR3 residues: CASSRNQETQYF. The CDR3 DNA sequence: TGTGCCAGCAGTCGTAATCAAGAGACCCAGTACTTC.

This clone was counted only a few times. The chain employs TRBV4-1 and TRBJ2-7; no reliable D call. CDR1 MGHRA and CDR2 YSYEKL come from the germline V gene. CDR3 length: 13 amino acids. V was cut by 0 bases and J by 7 bases, with 10 bases left in between. DNA for the CDR3: TGCGCCAGCAGCCAAGATGGGCCACTGGAGCAGTACTTC. This translates into CASSQDGPLEQYF.

Many counts were recorded for this clone. The chain recombines TRBV20-1 with TRBJ1-3; unclear D gene. Trimming stripped 3 bases from V and 4 bases from J, with 13 bases between. This CDR3 has 14 amino acids. CDR1 is DFQATT and CDR2 is SNEGSKA in the germline V gene (reference sequence). Here the CDR3 reads CSASPPVMGNTIYF. In DNA, the CDR3 is TGCAGTGCTAGTCCCCCGGTTATGGGAAACACCATATATTTT.

V usage is TRBV7-7 and J usage is TRBJ1-4; 8 positions match TRBD1. Germline CDR1 and CDR2: SSHAT and FNYEAQ (reference sequence). With 0 bases clipped from V and 7 bases from J, the junction kept 7 bases outside the gene matches. The CDR3 is made up of 16 amino acids. The CDR3 here is CASSLAGQGGSEKLFF. The CDR3 nucleotides read TGTGCCAGCAGCTTAGCAGGACAGGGAGGGAGTGAAAAACTGTTTTTT.

J is TRBJ2-7 and V is TRBV12-3 or TRBV12-4; perhaps TRBD1 as D (6 bases). The CDR3 has 13 residues. The V end was cut by 6 bases, the J end by 2 bases, with 11 bases between. In DNA, the CDR3 is TGTGCCAGCAGAGAGACAGGAACCTACGAGCAGTACTTC. This translates into CASRETGTYEQYF.

The chain combines TRBV6-5 with TRBJ1-3; unclear D gene. CDR3 length: 15 amino acids. Germline V gene sequence: CDR1 MNHEY, CDR2 SVGAGI. V dropped 0 bases and J dropped 0 bases, with 6 bases sitting between them. The CDR3 nucleotides read TGTGCCAGCAGTTACTCGATTAGCTCTGGAAACACCATATATTTT. It translates to CASSYSISSGNTIYF.

This clone appeared a single time. The chain joins TRBV4-1 to TRBJ1-5; TRBD1 is a possible D gene (5 bases). This CDR3 is built from 16 residues. Germline V gene data show CDR1 as MGHRA and CDR2 as YSYEKL. Deletions cut 1 base from V and 1 base from J, with 11 bases between. CDR3 residues: CASSQGQGRSNQPQHF. The CDR3 region has the DNA TGCGCCAGCAGCCAAGGTCAGGGTAGGAGCAATCAGCCCCAGCATTTT.

This chain joins TRBV15 and TRBJ2-5; no firm D call. The germline V gene encodes CDR1 LNHNV and CDR2 YYDKDF (reference sequence). V was trimmed by 2 bases and J by 5 bases, leaving 6 bases between them. The CDR3 consists of 12 residues. The CDR3 coding sequence is TGTGCCACCAGCAGACCCCAGGAGACCCAGTACTTC. Protein product: CATSRPQETQYF.

The rearrangement uses TRBV5-1 and TRBJ2-6; 8 bases match TRBD1. Trimming took 6 bases from V and 0 from J; bases not matched to a gene: 2. CDR3 length equals 15 residues. Looked up from germline, CDR1 is SGHRS and CDR2 is YFSETQ. CDR3 nucleotide sequence: TGCGCCAGCAAGGGACAGGTCTCTGGGGCCAACGTCCTGACTTTC. Its translation is CASKGQVSGANVLTF. The variable domain in full, with the rest retrieved from reference TRBV5-1 and TRBJ2-6, is KAGVTQTPRYLIKTRGQQVTLSCSPISGHRSVSWYQQTPGQGLQFLFEYFSETQRNKGNFPGRFSGRQFSNSRSEMNVSTLELGDSALYLCASKGQVSGANVLTFGAGSRLTVL.

The table lists this clone with a count of one. The genes are TRBV7-2 and TRBJ2-7; 7 nucleotides align to TRBD2. V dropped 2 bases and J dropped 0; count of bases not matched to a gene: 7. This CDR3 comprises 16 residues. From germline, CDR1 is SGHTA and CDR2 FQGNSA. The CDR3 reads CASSLREGFSSYEQYF. Here the CDR3 DNA reads TGTGCCAGCAGCTTAAGGGAGGGATTTAGCTCCTACGAGCAGTACTTC.